The 18 T cell receptor beta chains given below trace back to one sample, sequenced in a study of T cell responses to AZD1222 COVID-19 vaccine. Generated by immunoSEQ multiplex PCR, the TCRdb table keeps only in-frame clones and is missing some. The table records 150,000 to 200,000 clones, around 92% of them present only once. The sequences come from peripheral blood, collected on day 0 of AZD1222 vaccination. Every receptor here comes from an adult in good health.

The rearrangement links TRBV28 to TRBJ1-4; weak D call: TRBD1 (5 bases). Trimming left V 4 bases short and J 3 bases short, with 12 bases between. The CDR3 loop spans 15 amino acids. CDR1 and CDR2 from the germline V gene are MDHEN and SYDVKM. In DNA, the CDR3 is TGTGCCAGCAGTTCACAACCGGGACCTAATGAAAAACTGTTTTTT. As protein: CASSSQPGPNEKLFF. The complete variable domain, with remaining parts taken from reference TRBV28 and TRBJ1-4, reads DVKVTQSSRYLVKRTGEKVFLECVQDMDHENMFWYRQDPGLGLRLIYFSYDVKMKEKGDIPEGYSVSREKKERFSLILESASTNQTSMYLCASSSQPGPNEKLFFGSGTQLSVL.

This rearrangement joins TRBV7-9 to TRBJ1-1; possibly TRBD1 for D (5 bases). This CDR3 spans 16 amino acids. Germline assignment: CDR1 SEHNR and CDR2 FQNEAQ (reference sequence). Trimming removed 1 base at V and 2 bases at J, with 14 bases between. The CDR3 DNA reads as TGTGCCAGCAGCTTAGACGGGGCAGCCCTAAACACTGAAGCTTTCTTT. This sequence encodes CASSLDGAALNTEAFF.

This clone was counted once. The chain combines TRBV7-2 with TRBJ1-2; 7 bases agree with TRBD1. The V gene end was trimmed by 5 bases and the J gene end by 2 bases; junction bases not matched to a gene: 2. The CDR3 is made up of 13 amino acids. In germline, CDR1 is SGHTA, CDR2 FQGNSA. The CDR3 sequence: CASSPTGNYGYTF. The CDR3 nucleotides read TGTGCCAGCAGCCCGACAGGGAACTATGGCTACACCTTC.

This chain uses TRBV15 with TRBJ1-2, with D maybe TRBD1 (5 bases). V lost 6 bases and J 7 bases, leaving 18 bases between the germline ends. Germline CDR1 LNHNV, CDR2 YYDKDF (reference sequence). The CDR3 has 14 amino acids. CDR3 sequence: CATRGGGSSGGYTF. The CDR3 coding sequence is TGTGCCACCAGGGGGGGAGGGTCGAGCGGTGGCTACACCTTC.

This clone was found once. In nucleotides, the CDR3 is TGTGCCAGTAGTTTAAGACAGTCAACTGAAGCTTTCTTT. Translated: CASSLRQSTEAFF. V is TRBV19 and J is TRBJ1-1; a possible D gene is TRBD1 (5 bases). Between the trimmed V and J ends, which lost 5 bases and 5 bases, there was a span of 12 bases. Germline V gene lookup returns CDR1 LNHDA and CDR2 SQIVND (reference sequence). CDR3 size: 13 residues. Together with reference TRBV19 and TRBJ1-1, the CDR3 gives the full variable domain: DGGITQSPKYLFRKEGQNVTLSCEQNLNHDAMYWYRQDPGQGLRLIYYSQIVNDFQKGDIAEGYSVSREKKESFPLTVTSAQKNPTAFYLCASSLRQSTEAFFGQGTRLTVV.

The chain carries TRBV15 and TRBJ2-5; TRBD2 matches 11 bases. J gave up 3 bases and V 1 base, and 4 bases lay outside the gene matches. This CDR3 region has 16 residues. Germline CDR1 LNHNV, CDR2 YYDKDF (reference sequence). The CDR3 sequence: CATSRGLSGGEETQYF. The DNA for the CDR3 is TGTGCCACCAGCAGAGGTCTTAGCGGGGGGGAAGAGACCCAGTACTTC.

The V and J genes are TRBV5-1 and TRBJ1-5; TRBD1 might be the D (5 bases). The CDR3 consists of 13 residues. Germline V lookup: CDR1 SGHRS, CDR2 YFSETQ. V dropped 3 bases and J dropped 5 bases, with 9 bases sitting between them. The CDR3 sequence: CASSSRGDQPQHF. The DNA for the CDR3 is TGCGCCAGCAGCTCACGGGGGGATCAGCCCCAGCATTTT.

This rearrangement joins TRBV7-2 to TRBJ2-2; D not certain. V was clipped by 5 bases and J by 2 bases, with 9 bases between them. CDR3 size: 14 residues. Germline loops: CDR1 SGHTA, CDR2 FQGNSA. The CDR3 region is CASSPTVNTGELFF. CDR3 nucleotides: TGTGCCAGCAGCCCCACTGTTAACACCGGGGAGCTGTTTTTT.

The J gene is TRBJ1-5, the V gene TRBV19; the D gene is possibly TRBD1 (5 bases). The CDR3 consists of 16 residues. Between the trimmed V and J ends, which lost 1 base and 7 bases, there was a span of 17 bases. The germline gives CDR1 LNHDA, CDR2 SQIVND (reference sequence). As DNA, the CDR3 is TGTGCCAGTAGTATAGTGGCAGGGAGGCGGAGGCAGCCCCAGCATTTT. It encodes CASSIVAGRRRQPQHF.

The J gene is TRBJ1-2, the V gene TRBV5-5; 7 nucleotides match TRBD1. CDR1 and CDR2 (germline): SGHKS, YYEKEE (reference sequence). Losses at the gene ends were 4 bases for V and 5 bases for J; bases not matched to a gene: 2. The length of the CDR3 is 12 residues. The CDR3 bases are TGTGCCAGCAGCCAGACAGGGTATGGCTACACCTTC. This encodes CASSQTGYGYTF.

The gene calls are TRBV6-5 and TRBJ2-7; D gene uncertain. Trimming stripped 9 bases from V and 3 bases from J, with 18 bases between. Per the germline V gene, CDR1 is MNHEY and CDR2 is SVGAGI. The CDR3 totals 14 residues. CDR3 residues: CASAVAQRLYEQYF. The DNA of the CDR3 is TGTGCCAGTGCCGTGGCCCAACGGCTCTACGAGCAGTACTTC.

The CDR3 here is CASSIPGQLSYGYTF. The CDR3 nucleotides are TGTGCCAGTAGTATTCCGGGACAGCTTTCATATGGCTACACCTTC. The chain combines TRBV19 with TRBJ1-2, with 7 nucleotides matching TRBD1. The CDR3 contains 15 residues. The germline V gene has CDR1 LNHDA and CDR2 SQIVND (reference sequence). The J segment lost 5 bases and the V segment lost 3 bases, leaving 9 bases of the junction unmatched.

This chain connects TRBV7-2 to TRBJ2-1, with D possibly being TRBD2 (5 bases). Trimming cost V 1 base and J 1 base, with 8 bases left between them. This CDR3 has 15 amino acids. In germline, CDR1 is SGHTA, CDR2 FQGNSA. As DNA, the CDR3 is TGTGCCAGCAGCTTAGGGCCGGGATCCTACAATGAGCAGTTCTTC. It is translated as CASSLGPGSYNEQFF.

The chain couples TRBV28 to TRBJ1-5; the match to TRBD1 covers 10 bases. CDR1 and CDR2 (germline): MDHEN, SYDVKM. V lost 10 bases to trimming and J lost 6 bases; unmatched junction nucleotides: 12. The CDR3 has 15 amino acids. The CDR3 protein is CATMRDRGGGQPQHF. CDR3 coding DNA: TGTGCCACCATGCGGGACAGGGGAGGCGGTCAGCCCCAGCATTTT.

The gene calls are TRBV4-1 and TRBJ1-3, with unresolved D. The V and J ends lost 1 base and 3 bases respectively, with 16 bases between them. The CDR3 is made up of 17 amino acids. CDR1 is MGHRA and CDR2 is YSYEKL in the germline V gene. CDR3 coding DNA: TGCGCCAGCAGCCAAGTCCTTCAGACTGTACGTGGAAACACCATATATTTT. It codes for CASSQVLQTVRGNTIYF.

The chain employs TRBV18 and TRBJ2-6, with D possibly matching TRBD1 (6 bases). The germline V and J ends were trimmed by 2 bases and 1 base, with 9 bases remaining between them. The germline V gene has CDR1 KGHSH and CDR2 LQKENI. This CDR3 spans 16 amino acids. The CDR3 bases are TGTGCCAGCTCACCAGAACAGGGTTCTGGGGCCAACGTCCTGACTTTC. Its protein is CASSPEQGSGANVLTF. Combining the CDR3 with reference TRBV18 and TRBJ2-6 gives the whole variable domain NAGVMQNPRHLVRRRGQEARLRCSPMKGHSHVYWYRQLPEEGLKFMVYLQKENIIDESGMPKERFSAEFPKEGPSILRIQQVVRGDSAAYFCASSPEQGSGANVLTFGAGSRLTVL.

The rearrangement joins TRBV7-9 to TRBJ2-5; 7 nucleotides agree with TRBD1. The CDR3 covers 13 residues. V dropped 4 bases and J dropped 4; count of bases not matched to a gene: 3. CDR1 SEHNR and CDR2 FQNEAQ come from the germline V gene (reference sequence). Written as DNA, the CDR3 is TGTGCCAGCAGCTCCGGACAGGCAGAGACCCAGTACTTC. Its protein is CASSSGQAETQYF.

This clone was picked up one time. The V and J genes are TRBV7-2 and TRBJ2-3; D gene uncertain. The V and J ends lost 0 bases and 8 bases respectively, with 9 bases between them. This CDR3 has 13 residues. Germline lookup yields CDR1 SGHTA and CDR2 FQGNSA. The CDR3 sequence: CASSLAGWITQYF. CDR3 DNA: TGTGCCAGCAGCTTAGCAGGTTGGATTACGCAGTATTTT.